This T cell receptor (beta chain) emerged from a study of shared clonotypes between healthy human individuals. Overall study: Three CD4 naive, three CD4 memory, two CD8 naive and one CD8 memory plate were used per donor.

Healthy HIV-negative adults with no recent acute infections or vaccinations were recruited as donors. Samples underwent the assay at deep level. Sequenced by immunoSEQ multiplex PCR; TCRdb stores in-frame clones only, minus some. The data hold about 730,000 clones, with over 60% observed a single time. The germline gives CDR1 SGHTA, CDR2 FQGNSA. The V gene lost 5 bases and the J gene lost 2 bases, with 10 bases spanning the gap. The CDR3 consists of 15 residues. The chain links TRBV7-2 to TRBJ2-6; D remains unclear. This receptor was obtained from a young woman in good health. Sequenced input: memory CD4+ T cells sorted from blood. Subset given: CD45RA-negative fraction. The CDR3 loop reads CASSPRLTGANVLTF. The CDR3 DNA follows: TGTGCCAGCAGCCCACGTTTGACTGGGGCCAACGTCCTGACTTTC.